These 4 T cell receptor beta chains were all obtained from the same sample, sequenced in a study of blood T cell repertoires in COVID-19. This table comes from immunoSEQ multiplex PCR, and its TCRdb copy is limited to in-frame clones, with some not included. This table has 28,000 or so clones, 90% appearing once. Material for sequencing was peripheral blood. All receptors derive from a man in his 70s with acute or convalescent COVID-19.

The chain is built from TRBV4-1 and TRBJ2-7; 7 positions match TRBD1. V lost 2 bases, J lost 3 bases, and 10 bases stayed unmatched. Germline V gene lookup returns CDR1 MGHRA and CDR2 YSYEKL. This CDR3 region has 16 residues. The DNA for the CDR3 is TGCGCCAGCAGCCAAAACATGGGACAGTTATTCTACGAGCAGTACTTC. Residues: CASSQNMGQLFYEQYF.

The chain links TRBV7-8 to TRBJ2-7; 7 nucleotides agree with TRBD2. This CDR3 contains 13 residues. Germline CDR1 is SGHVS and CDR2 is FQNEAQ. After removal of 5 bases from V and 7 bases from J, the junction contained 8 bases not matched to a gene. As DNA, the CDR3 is TGTGCCAGCAGCCCAGGACTAGGTCGGGAGCAGTACTTC. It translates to CASSPGLGREQYF. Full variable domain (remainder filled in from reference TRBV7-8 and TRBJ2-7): GAGVSQSPRYKVAKRGQDVALRCDPISGHVSLFWYQQALGQGPEFLTYFQNEAQLDKSGLPSDRFFAERPEGSVSTLKIQRTQQEDSAVYLCASSPGLGREQYFGPGTRLTVT.

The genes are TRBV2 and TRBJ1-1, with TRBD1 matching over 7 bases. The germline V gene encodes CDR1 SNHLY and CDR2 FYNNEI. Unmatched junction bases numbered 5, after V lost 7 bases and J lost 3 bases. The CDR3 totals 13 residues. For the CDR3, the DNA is TGTGCCAGCACGGACAGGATTGACACTGAAGCTTTCTTT. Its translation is CASTDRIDTEAFF.

CDR3 sequence (DNA): TGTGCCATCAGGGGAGAGAATCAGCCCCAGCATTTT. Protein sequence: CAIRGENQPQHF. V usage is TRBV10-3 and J usage is TRBJ1-5; the D is unclear. This CDR3 is built from 12 residues. Germline CDR1 ENHRY, CDR2 SYGVKD. Trimming took off 6 bases at V and 4 bases at J, with 7 bases between the two ends.